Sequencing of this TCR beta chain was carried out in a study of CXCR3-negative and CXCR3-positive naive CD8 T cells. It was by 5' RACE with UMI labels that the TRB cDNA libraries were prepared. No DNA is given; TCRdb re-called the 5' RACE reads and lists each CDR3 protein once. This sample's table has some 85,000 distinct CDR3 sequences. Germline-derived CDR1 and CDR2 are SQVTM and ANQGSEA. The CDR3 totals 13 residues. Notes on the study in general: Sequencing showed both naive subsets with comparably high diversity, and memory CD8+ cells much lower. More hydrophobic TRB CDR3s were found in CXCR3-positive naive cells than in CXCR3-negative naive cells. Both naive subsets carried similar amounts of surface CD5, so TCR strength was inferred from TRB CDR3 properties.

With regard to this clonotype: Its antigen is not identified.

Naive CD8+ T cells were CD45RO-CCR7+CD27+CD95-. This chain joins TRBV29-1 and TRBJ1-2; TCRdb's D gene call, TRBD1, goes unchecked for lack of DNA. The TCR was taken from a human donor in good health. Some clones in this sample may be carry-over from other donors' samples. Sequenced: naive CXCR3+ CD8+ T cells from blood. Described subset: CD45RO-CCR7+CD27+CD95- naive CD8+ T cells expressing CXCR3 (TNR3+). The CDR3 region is CSVHVGTGNGYTF.